This TCR beta chain derives from a study of T cells in localized non-small cell lung cancer. Study outcomes and limitations: As only one tumor region underwent sequencing, heterogeneity remains possible.

There are a few counts of this clone. The antigen is unknown. CDR3 length equals 16 residues. CDR1 SGDLS and CDR2 YYNGEE come from the germline V gene. The trim removed 0 bases at V and 5 bases at J, leaving 7 bases unmatched. Data came from immunoSEQ multiplex PCR; TCRdb stores just in-frame clones and leaves some out. Seen here are roughly 40,000 clones, approximately 86% observed once, and the top ten hold around 3.4%. The sequencing used peripheral blood, collected before any cancer treatment. V and J are TRBV9 and TRBJ2-3, with 9 bases fitting TRBD2. This TCR came from a man between 18 and 49 years old with stage I lung adenocarcinoma. CDR3 bases: TGTGCCAGCAGCGTAGATTCTAGCGGGGCAGGAGATACGCAGTATTTT. Its protein is CASSVDSSGAGDTQYF.